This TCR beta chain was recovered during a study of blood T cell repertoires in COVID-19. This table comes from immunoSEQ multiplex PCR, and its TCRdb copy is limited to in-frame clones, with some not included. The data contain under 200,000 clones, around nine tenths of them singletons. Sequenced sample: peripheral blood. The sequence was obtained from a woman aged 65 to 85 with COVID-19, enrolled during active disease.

The DNA of the CDR3 is TGTGCCAGCAGCCCCTTGGCGGGGGGCAGGTATGGCTACACCTTC. This encodes CASSPLAGGRYGYTF. This sequence joins TRBV7-8 and TRBJ1-2; D may be TRBD1 (6 bases). Looked up from germline, CDR1 is SGHVS and CDR2 is FQNEAQ. The CDR3 length is 15 residues. V gave up 5 bases and J gave up 5 bases, with 18 bases separating them.